These 17 T cell receptor beta chains share one sample of origin, sequenced in a study of shared clonotypes between healthy human individuals. CD45RO negativity and positive selection for CCR7 defined naive CD8 cells, a population that excluded terminally differentiated effector memory CD45RA+ cells. Assay used: immunoSEQ multiplex PCR; TCRdb lists only in-frame clones, some missing. The table lists approximately 1.9 million clones, approximately 92% of them singletons, with roughly 1.7% in the top ten. Source material: naive CD8+ T cells from PBMCs. These receptors came from a man between 18 and 35 years old in good health. Some clones in this sample may be carry-over from other donors' samples.

The chain links TRBV28 to TRBJ1-5; TRBD1 aligns across 7 bases. The CDR3 is made up of 17 amino acids. Germline V lookup: CDR1 MDHEN, CDR2 SYDVKM. V shed 5 bases and J 0 bases; nucleotides not matched to a gene: 10. CDR3 protein: CASSRQGILDSNQPQHF. CDR3 DNA sequence: TGTGCCAGCAGTAGACAGGGAATATTAGATAGCAATCAGCCCCAGCATTTT.

The chain couples TRBV19 to TRBJ2-7; 7 nucleotides match TRBD2. CDR3 size: 14 residues. Germline loops: CDR1 LNHDA, CDR2 SQIVND (reference sequence). The trim removed 5 bases at V and 3 bases at J, leaving 7 bases unmatched. This chain's CDR3 is CASSLAGERYEQYF. CDR3 DNA: TGTGCCAGTAGTCTGGCGGGAGAGCGCTACGAGCAGTACTTC.

A note on this clone: This same CDR3 is encoded by further DNA sequences in the sample. The chain uses TRBV6-1 and TRBJ2-7; maybe TRBD1 (6 bases). Germline-derived CDR1 and CDR2 are MNHNS and SASEGT. The CDR3 contains 14 residues. V dropped 1 base and J dropped 0 bases, with 7 bases sitting between them. CDR3 residues: CASSEGTVSYEQYF. The CDR3 DNA sequence: TGTGCCAGCAGTGAAGGGACAGTCTCCTACGAGCAGTACTTC.

To note about this clone: One end of the junction varies from germline; a read error may be responsible. The genes are TRBV28 and TRBJ2-5; D is unclear. Germline V gene data show CDR1 as MDHEN and CDR2 as SYDVKM. CDR3 size: 13 residues. The CDR3 protein is CTSSFSPWETQYF. The CDR3 region has the DNA TGTACCAGCAGTTTTTCCCCCTGGGAGACCCAGTACTTC.

The rearrangement links TRBV12-5 to TRBJ1-1, with 9 positions matching TRBD1. V lost 3 bases, J lost 0 bases, and 2 bases stayed unmatched. In germline, CDR1 is LGHNT, CDR2 FRNRAP. This CDR3 comprises 15 residues. This chain's CDR3 is CASGFGQGMNTEAFF. The CDR3 DNA reads as TGTGCTAGTGGTTTCGGACAGGGGATGAACACTGAAGCTTTCTTT.

The V and J genes are TRBV7-9 and TRBJ2-2; D is perhaps TRBD1 (6 bases). Germline values: CDR1 SEHNR, CDR2 FQNEAQ (reference sequence). The germline V and J ends were trimmed by 8 bases and 4 bases, with 11 bases remaining between them. The CDR3 has 13 residues. The CDR3 DNA reads TGTGCCAGCGGCAGGGGCGGCACCGGGGAGCTGTTTTTT. It yields the protein CASGRGGTGELFF.

V usage is TRBV10-2 and J usage is TRBJ2-3, with unresolved D. The germline CDR1 and CDR2 sequences are WSHSY and SAAADI. The CDR3 covers 16 residues. The germline V and J ends were trimmed by 8 bases and 0 bases, with 18 bases remaining between them. CDR3 sequence: CASASPTVASTDTQYF. The CDR3 bases are TGCGCCAGCGCTTCCCCTACGGTTGCTAGCACAGATACGCAGTATTTT.

The chain couples TRBV28 to TRBJ1-1; D remains ambiguous. From germline, CDR1 is MDHEN and CDR2 SYDVKM. CDR3 length: 17 residues. Trimming left V 8 bases short and J 1 base short, with 23 bases between. The CDR3 coding sequence is TGTGCCAGCGCTAAGATGGCAGCGAGATCTTGGAACACTGAAGCTTTCTTT. Translated, it gives CASAKMAARSWNTEAFF.

The chain combines TRBV6-4 with TRBJ2-3; no firm D call. V was trimmed by 8 bases and J by 0 bases, leaving 15 bases between them. Germline V lookup: CDR1 MRHNA, CDR2 SNTAGT. This CDR3 is 15 amino acids long. CDR3 sequence: CASSRTLTSTDTQYF. CDR3 nucleotides: TGTGCCAGCTCCAGAACTCTGACTAGCACAGATACGCAGTATTTT.

This clone came up a few times. At the DNA level, this CDR3 is encoded by other sequences in the same sample as well. V gene TRBV28 combines with J gene TRBJ2-3, with unresolved D. CDR3 length: 11 amino acids. Germline CDR1 reads MDHEN; CDR2 reads SYDVKM. With 3 bases removed from V and 6 bases from J, the gap between germline ends came to 4 bases. CDR3: CASSLGDTQYF. CDR3 nucleotides: TGTGCCAGCAGTTTGGGGGATACGCAGTATTTT. The full variable domain, rest sourced from reference TRBV28 and TRBJ2-3, is DVKVTQSSRYLVKRTGEKVFLECVQDMDHENMFWYRQDPGLGLRLIYFSYDVKMKEKGDIPEGYSVSREKKERFSLILESASTNQTSMYLCASSLGDTQYFGPGTRLTVL.

This chain uses TRBV7-8 with TRBJ2-1, with 7 bases aligning to TRBD2. The trim removed 3 bases at V and 9 bases at J, leaving 5 bases unmatched. CDR3 length equals 13 residues. Germline CDR1 SGHVS, CDR2 FQNEAQ. The CDR3 here is CASSFKPGGEQFF. CDR3 nucleotide sequence: TGTGCCAGCAGCTTTAAACCGGGGGGTGAGCAGTTCTTC.

V usage is TRBV9 and J usage is TRBJ1-3; 7 nucleotides agree with TRBD1. The J segment lost 0 bases and the V segment lost 3 bases, leaving 6 bases of the junction unmatched. The CDR3 runs 16 residues. The germline CDR1 and CDR2 sequences are SGDLS and YYNGEE. CDR3 coding DNA: TGTGCCAGCAGCGCAGACAGGGACTTCTCTGGAAACACCATATATTTT. The encoded protein is CASSADRDFSGNTIYF.

The chain recombines TRBV19 with TRBJ2-3; TRBD1 matches 7 bases. The germline gives CDR1 LNHDA, CDR2 SQIVND (reference sequence). Trimming took 5 bases from V and 8 from J; bases not matched to a gene: 10. The CDR3 loop spans 14 amino acids. The CDR3 region is CASSPGQAAGTQYF. The CDR3, as DNA: TGTGCCAGTAGTCCCGGACAGGCGGCGGGTACGCAGTATTTT.

CDR3: CASSPKQGSYEQYF. CDR3 DNA: TGTGCCAGCAGCCCAAAACAGGGGTCCTACGAGCAGTACTTC. The J gene is TRBJ2-7, the V gene TRBV7-3; 7 positions match TRBD1. The CDR3 consists of 14 residues. The germline gives CDR1 SGHTA, CDR2 FQGTGA. Losses at the gene ends were 5 bases for V and 1 base for J; bases not matched to a gene: 5.

This sequence joins TRBV27 and TRBJ2-1; D unresolved. The CDR3 consists of 13 residues. Trimming removed 3 bases at V and 8 bases at J, with 11 bases between. Germline CDR1 reads MNHEY; CDR2 reads SMNVEV (reference sequence). In nucleotides, the CDR3 is TGTGCCAGCAGTTTGGGCTGGTTCGATGAGCAGTTCTTC. It codes for CASSLGWFDEQFF.

The J gene is TRBJ2-6, the V gene TRBV27; a possible D gene is TRBD1 (6 bases). Trimming left V 5 bases short and J 0 bases short, with 14 bases between. In germline, CDR1 is MNHEY, CDR2 SMNVEV (reference sequence). This CDR3 comprises 17 residues. The CDR3 bases are TGTGCCAGCAGTCTTATTACAGGGAACTCTGGGGCCAACGTCCTGACTTTC. Encoded protein: CASSLITGNSGANVLTF.

J is TRBJ1-1 and V is TRBV28; no clear D. The CDR3 is 15 amino acids. CDR1 is MDHEN, CDR2 SYDVKM, per germline. Trimming shortened V by 7 bases and J by 1 base, and 16 bases separated the two germline ends. CDR3 sequence (DNA): TGTGCCAGCACCAAAAGGTGGCAACGGAACACTGAAGCTTTCTTT. It translates to CASTKRWQRNTEAFF.